This entry is about one TCR beta chain. Its antigen is still unknown. Base-call qualities are not available, and no considerably larger clone is one nucleotide away. The time point label here, explained by the study, means: newly diagnosed GD, antithyroid drugs for less than 3 months. For both TCR sequencing and RNA sequencing, RNA was extracted from PBMCs in TRIzol. The diagnosis of Graves' disease was made according to American Thyroid Association guidelines. Recruitment of patients was carried out at an endocrinology department in Xi'an, China. Each patient gave approximately 9 milliliters of peripheral blood, collected in an EDTA anticoagulant tube. Ficoll Paque Plus density gradient separation was used to isolate PBMCs, and no additional T cell sorting was done. An Agilent 2100 Bioanalyzer and agarose gel were used to assess RNA quality, and a NanoDrop 2000 was used to measure RNA concentration.

This entry comes from a study of regulatory T cells in long-lasting Graves disease (TCRdb year 2021). For the study in its entirety: In the newly diagnosed Graves' disease group, patients had been taking antithyroid drugs for less than 3 months. This study used TCR sequencing and RNA sequencing of peripheral blood to compare persistent Graves' disease patients against newly diagnosed Graves' disease patients. The study took place in China and was registered as a clinical trial. A total of roughly 33 samples were covered by TCR sequencing, comprising approximately 13 persistent and 20 or so newly diagnosed Graves' disease patients.

Preparation of the library involved multiplex PCR. The sequencer listed for this sample is Illumina HiSeq 4000. CDR3 regions were amplified by Arm-PCR with iRepertoire HTBI primers to construct TCR beta libraries. Before sequencing, the PCR products went through gel purification. Turning to the authors' computational methods: Across samples, roughly 60 TRBV and 14 TRBJ segments were identified and used for gene usage analysis of CDR3 amino acid clonotypes. COPE and FqMerger were used to merge filtered high-quality paired reads into contigs. BLAST was used to align contigs to IMGT TRBV, TRBD and TRBJ reference genes, with CDR3 defined following IMGT. Clonotypes above 0.1% frequency were classified as highly expanded clones. Repertoire diversity was measured by Shannon entropy, and V-J evenness by the Gini coefficient. Public clonotypes were defined as clonotypes shared by more than one individual. Starting from the raw public reads, TCRdb applied fastp trimming at Q25, assembled clones with MiXCR and retained in-frame beta chains. Rows with one shared CDR3 protein collapse into an entry with the most common genes and DNA. V and J calls and clone size were set by TCRdb, not the authors. This sample has over 500,000 distinct CDR3 sequences in its table, and about 16% of those were observed once. Clones ranked in the top ten supply about 11% of the sample.

What the study reported, not specific to this receptor: Sequencing and analysis were limited to the TCR beta chain. Compared with newly diagnosed patients, patients with persistent Graves' disease had lower TCR Shannon entropy and fewer highly expanded clones, which suggests clonal expansion. Only peripheral blood was studied, because thyroid tissue, the primary lesion, was inaccessible. A larger number of public clonotypes was shared among persistent patients (under 3,000) than among newly diagnosed patients (around 890). Persistent disease showed preferential use of TRBV28, TRBJ1-2 and TRBJ2-5, whereas newly diagnosed disease favored TRBV20-1 and TRBJ2-1. The small sample size was acknowledged by the authors as a limitation that may reduce accuracy.

The germline V gene sets CDR1 to SGHNT and CDR2 to YENEEA. Trimming costs V 5 bases and J 3 bases, and their ends lie 11 bases apart. Counted from cysteine to phenylalanine, this CDR3 has 14 amino acids. The sequence is cut down to CDR3 DNA, 42 bases in frame from base 1. These sequences were also reported in another study, on T cells in Graves' hyperthyroidism and ophthalmopathy. Taken from the second paper: Stable Graves' hyperthyroidism was defined as no progression to ophthalmopathy during 18 months of follow-up. Hyperthyroidism patients were newly diagnosed, with disease duration under 2 months, and aged 18 to 65 years. The study excluded patients with uncontrolled infections, other autoimmune diseases, pregnancy or lactation. Diagnoses relied on clinical symptoms, serum thyroxine and TRAb, thyroid ultrasound and orbital computed tomography. A first-round RT-PCR of the TCR CDR3 used the HTBI primer set with the Qiagen OneStep RT-PCR kit. Blood samples also contained most of the expanded thyroid clonotypes (frequency above 0.001), which suggests that blood repertoires may reflect thyroid immune responses. A model built on a 13 V-J signature distinguished ophthalmopathy from stable hyperthyroidism, reaching 85% to 90% sensitivity and approximately 81% specificity in cross-validation and 80%/75% in testing. During validation, the model predicted progression to ophthalmopathy a median of approximately 6 months ahead of onset, with almost 71% sensitivity and more than 72% specificity. A discovery cohort of about a hundred patients, roughly 45 with Graves' ophthalmopathy and 57 with stable Graves' hyperthyroidism, was used to find distinguishing TCR V-J signatures. Whether ophthalmopathy could be predicted prospectively was tested in an independent validation cohort made up of 18 to 20 hyperthyroidism patients plus 17 patients who later progressed to ophthalmopathy. The 100 or so discovery patients were divided at random into training and test sets in a 7:3 ratio. The study also compared thyroid tissue and blood T-cell repertoires from a handful of Graves' hyperthyroidism patients. After blood sampling, hyperthyroidism patients were treated with methimazole at a starting dose of 30 mg daily, and ophthalmopathy patients were treated with high-dose intravenous methylprednisolone. The libraries were constructed in a second round of multiplex PCR and then size-selected and purified. The libraries were sequenced on an Illumina HiSeq2000 using paired-end 100 bp reads. SOAPnuke was used to process the raw data, with reads discarded if the reads contained adapters or uncalled bases, had a mean Phred below 15, or lacked an exact constant-primer or identifier match. COPE v1.2.5 was used to merge the high-quality paired reads, and each unique nucleotide sequence was defined as a clonotype. MiTCR v1.1 was used to align clonotypes to the IMGT TRBV, TRBD and TRBJ reference segments. Analysis was restricted to V-J combinations with a frequency above 0.0001, which covered 98% to 99.2% of repertoires. A TCS score was defined as the ratio of F50 (clonal expansion) to E x V (chaos), with BLOSUM62-based TCRdist applied between CDR3 peptides within each V-J. Welch's t-statistics and random forest reduced fewer than 600 V-J features to about 13, which were used in a naive Bayes classifier (R e1071). No statistical method was used to fix the sample size in advance, and group allocation was not hidden from the investigators. The paper reports TCR Vbeta CDR3 sequencing of some 140 peripheral blood samples: under 45 ophthalmopathy, about 75 hyperthyroidism and 17 progressor patients.

This sequence uses TRBV11-3 and TRBJ2-1; the D gene cannot be named for sure. Source: peripheral blood mononuclear cells (PBMCs), taken at new diagnosis, from a patient treated with antithyroid drugs. This TCR was recovered from a man between 18 and 29 years old with Graves disease. Donor details come from another sample of the same person, matched by shared clones. The CDR3 protein sequence reads: CASSPTGYYNEQFF. The DNA reads TGTGCCAGCAGCCCGACTGGGTACTACAATGAGCAGTTCTTC.